This TCR beta chain was retrieved from a study of cytotoxic CD8 clonotypes in ibrutinib-treated CLL (dated by TCRdb to the early 2020s). A note on the overall study: The cohort was composed of about 10 relapsed/refractory and 15 treatment-naive patients; IGHV unmutated status was identified in roughly 18 patients. Responses were partial in around 24 patients and complete in 2; after median around 72 months follow-up, about 14 stayed in remission and about 12 progressed. Response samples were obtained after a median of approximately twelve months of treatment, with a range of roughly 6 to 36 months. On average, each sample had about 260,000 productive templates and approximately 89,000 productive rearrangements. Longitudinal samples were available for about 30% of the 86 trial participants. Cryopreserved peripheral blood mononuclear cells were obtained prior to treatment, at the time of response, and at either disease progression or sustained remission. Patients were still on ibrutinib when every remission and progressive disease sample was collected. General findings and caveats noted by the study authors: At baseline, clonality was higher than in age-matched healthy donors and showed a strong correlation with circulating CD8+ T-cell counts. Sampling times were not matched between patients in sustained remission and patients whose disease was progressing, and lymph node repertoires were not examined. Public clonotypes were found to be uncommon and were observed to contract or remain stable during treatment; the increase in clonality was shown to reflect expansion of private clonotypes at ibrutinib response. At ibrutinib response clonality went up, during sustained remission it held steady, and at progression it dropped back toward baseline.

Sample time point, as interpreted from the label and publication: approximately 25 months on ibrutinib. Around 1.8 micrograms of genomic DNA were extracted from cryopreserved PBMCs for TCR beta library preparation. Longitudinal blood samples from CLL patients on ibrutinib monotherapy underwent high-throughput TCR beta sequencing. Patients were enrolled in a phase 2 open-label single-center ibrutinib monotherapy trial. A distance of 13 bases separates the germline ends of V and J, which lose 0 bases and 1 base respectively. Spanning cysteine to phenylalanine, the CDR3 consists of 16 amino acids. CDR3 DNA is the only sequence kept; it has 48 bases, read in frame from the first base. Taken from the germline V gene, the CDR1 and CDR2 loops are SGHDN and FVKESK. Each clonotype received, on average, 10x coverage in deep resolution sequencing performed on a MiSeq, where the target depth lay between 1 in 1 million and 1 in 200,000 T cells. The immunoSEQ hsTCRB Kit was used to generate the TCR beta libraries. The authors' analysis ran thus. Data were analyzed with ImmunoSEQ Data Assistant and ImmunoSEQ Analyzer, with V, D and J genes assigned per IMGT definitions. Clonality, which ranges from 0 to 1, was calculated as one minus the normalized Shannon entropy of productive rearrangement frequencies. Public clonotype analysis was restricted to overrepresented clonotypes comprising at least 0.05% of each patient's repertoire. About a dozen repertoires from age-matched healthy donors, obtained from immuneACCESS, served as clonality controls. TCRdb's version of the immuneACCESS table is confined to in-frame rearrangements and falls short of the full clone set. An unresolved V gene accounts for under half of the shortfall where checked; the remainder is of unknown origin. The D gene and trimming were derived from the DNA, and the V and J assignments and clone size from that table. This sample comprises about 160,000 clones, roughly 80% of them detected only once. Of the sample, 3.5% to 5.5% falls within the top ten clones.

As for this clone: Its specific antigen is unknown. No much larger clone is present one base from it, and per-base qualities are unavailable.

This chain is built from TRBV14 and TRBJ2-7; the D gene cannot be named for sure. The sample here was PBMCs, taken after 24 months of ibrutinib treatment. The TCR comes from a human donor with chronic lymphocytic leukemia. CDR3 loop: CASSQDRNTVSYEQYF. The nucleotides read TGTGCCAGCAGCCAAGATCGAAACACCGTATCCTACGAGCAGTACTTC.